The subject of this entry is one TCR beta chain. Germline-derived CDR1 and CDR2 are MNHEY and SVGAGI. V shed 8 bases and J 5 bases; nucleotides not matched to a gene: 8. CDR3 length: 13 amino acids. The data belong to a study of blood T cell repertoires in COVID-19. Clones were read by immunoSEQ multiplex PCR, and TCRdb kept only the in-frame ones, dropping some. The data contain roughly 670,000 clones, around 89% of them singletons. The chain couples TRBV6-5 to TRBJ1-1; 7 bases agree with TRBD1. The receptor was isolated from a woman aged 18-35 years with acute or convalescent COVID-19. Input material: peripheral blood. For the CDR3, the DNA is TGTGCCAGCGGCCAGGGGGGTGGAACTGAAGCTTTCTTT. The encoded protein is CASGQGGGTEAFF.